The next 32 T cell receptor beta chains were all read from a single sample in a study of blood T cell repertoires in COVID-19 (dated by TCRdb to about 2020). The library was made by the immunoSEQ multiplex PCR assay. TCRdb holds this immuneACCESS table with in-frame rearrangements only. Some clones are missing; in checked studies, unresolved V genes explain under half, and the rest has no known cause. The sample profile shows 200,000 to 250,000 clones; about nine tenths of them were found once. 2.5% to 3% of the sample comes from the top ten. The material sequenced was PBMCs or T cells enriched from blood (not recorded which). All receptors come from a woman aged 25-40 years with acute COVID-19.

The V gene is TRBV11-2, the J gene TRBJ2-1; D remains unclear. From germline, CDR1 is SGHAT and CDR2 FQNNGV. The CDR3 has 11 amino acids. V dropped 5 bases and J dropped 12 bases, with 11 bases sitting between them. CDR3 protein: CASSAGSRQFF. CDR3 nucleotides: TGTGCCAGCAGCGCAGGATCCAGGCAGTTCTTC.

This clone was seen a single time. The V gene is TRBV4-3, the J gene TRBJ2-3; D unclear. CDR3 length: 19 residues. CDR1 and CDR2 from the germline V gene are LGHNA and YSLEER. The germline V and J ends were trimmed by 1 base and 4 bases, with 24 bases remaining between them. CDR3: CASSQATNWADAGADTQYF. CDR3 nucleotide sequence: TGCGCCAGCAGCCAAGCAACCAACTGGGCAGATGCAGGCGCAGATACGCAGTATTTT.

The V call is TRBV2, the J call TRBJ2-7; TRBD1 might be the D (5 bases). The germline V and J ends were trimmed by 4 bases and 0 bases, with 7 bases remaining between them. This CDR3 is 13 amino acids long. Looked up from germline, CDR1 is SNHLY and CDR2 is FYNNEI. Here the CDR3 reads CASSGQSSYEQYF. The DNA for the CDR3 is TGTGCCAGCAGTGGACAGAGCTCCTACGAGCAGTACTTC.

This clone was seen only once. The rearrangement links TRBV20-1 to TRBJ2-7; 9 nucleotides line up with TRBD2. CDR1 is DFQATT, CDR2 SNEGSKA, per germline (reference sequence). V gave up 3 bases and J gave up 7 bases; unmatched junction bases: 4. The CDR3 consists of 12 residues. CDR3: CSASSGGREQYF. Here the CDR3 DNA reads TGCAGTGCTAGTAGCGGGGGACGGGAGCAGTACTTC.

The V call is TRBV5-4, the J call TRBJ1-4, with D tentatively TRBD1 (5 bases). V dropped 3 bases and J dropped 7 bases, with 13 bases sitting between them. This CDR3 region has 14 residues. Looked up from germline, CDR1 is SGHNT and CDR2 is YYREEE (reference sequence). CDR3 sequence (DNA): TGTGCCAGCAGCTACCGGGGGGAAGGTGAAAAACTGTTTTTT. This translates into CASSYRGEGEKLFF.

The rearrangement uses TRBV4-1 and TRBJ2-7, with 7 positions matching TRBD1. Unmatched junction bases numbered 7, after V lost 3 bases and J lost 2 bases. Germline loops: CDR1 MGHRA, CDR2 YSYEKL. This CDR3 spans 15 amino acids. CDR3 nucleotides: TGCGCCAGCAGCCAGGCTTTACAGGGGCCCTACGAGCAGTACTTC. Encoded protein: CASSQALQGPYEQYF.

V and J are TRBV24-1 and TRBJ2-2; TRBD1 agrees at 10 bases. After removal of 4 bases from V and 3 bases from J, the junction contained 16 bases not matched to a gene. The germline gives CDR1 KGHDR, CDR2 SFDVKD. There are 20 residues in the CDR3. CDR3 loop: CATSEGPGQGTGLYTGELFF. The CDR3 nucleotides read TGTGCCACCAGTGAGGGACCGGGACAGGGGACAGGCCTTTACACCGGGGAGCTGTTTTTT.

The rearrangement links TRBV5-1 to TRBJ1-2, with TRBD1 matching over 11 bases. Germline trimming cut 4 bases from V and 4 bases from J; bases unmatched to any gene: 9. CDR3 length equals 16 residues. Germline V gene data show CDR1 as SGHRS and CDR2 as YFSETQ. The CDR3 DNA sequence: TGCGCCAGCAGCGACCGGGACAGGGGGATTTTCTATGGCTACACCTTC. It yields the protein CASSDRDRGIFYGYTF. Based on the CDR3 plus reference TRBV5-1 and TRBJ1-2, the full variable domain is KAGVTQTPRYLIKTRGQQVTLSCSPISGHRSVSWYQQTPGQGLQFLFEYFSETQRNKGNFPGRFSGRQFSNSRSEMNVSTLELGDSALYLCASSDRDRGIFYGYTFGSGTRLTVV.

The V gene is TRBV10-3, the J gene TRBJ1-3; D may be TRBD1 (5 bases). The V gene's germline CDR1 is ENHRY and CDR2 SYGVKD. V was clipped by 0 bases and J by 0 bases, with 9 bases between them. The CDR3 is made up of 16 amino acids. In DNA, the CDR3 is TGTGCCATCAGTGAGTCAGGGACTCGCTCTGGAAACACCATATATTTT. This codes for CAISESGTRSGNTIYF.

In DNA, the CDR3 is TGTGCCAGCAGCCGTGGCCTCATAGGGACAGACAACCGATACAATGAGCAGTTCTTC. Translation gives CASSRGLIGTDNRYNEQFF. The chain recombines TRBV7-8 with TRBJ2-1; 7 bases align to TRBD1. This CDR3 has 19 residues. Germline V CDR1 and CDR2: SGHVS, FQNEAQ. V lost 5 bases to trimming and J lost 4 bases; unmatched junction nucleotides: 20.

The CDR3 DNA is TGTGCCATCAGTGATTTAGCGGGGCCCCAGCATTTT. This gives the protein CAISDLAGPQHF. The chain has TRBV10-3 and TRBJ1-5; D unclear. The length of the CDR3 is 12 residues. V was trimmed by 3 bases and J by 9 bases, leaving 9 bases between them. Germline V gives CDR1 ENHRY, CDR2 SYGVKD.

V and J are TRBV19 and TRBJ1-4; no definite D call. V shed 7 bases and J shed 4 bases, with 10 bases lying between them. The CDR3 has 13 amino acids. Germline CDR1 LNHDA, CDR2 SQIVND (reference sequence). This chain's CDR3 is CASTGGDNEKLFF. DNA for the CDR3: TGTGCCAGTACCGGAGGTGATAATGAAAAACTGTTTTTT.

The chain uses TRBV25-1 and TRBJ1-2; 9 bases match TRBD1. The CDR3 is 14 residues long. CDR1 is MGHDK and CDR2 is SYGVNS in the germline V gene. J lost 7 bases, V lost 0 bases, and 3 bases had no gene match. The CDR3: CASSEYGDRAGYTF. The CDR3 DNA follows: TGTGCCAGCAGTGAATATGGGGACAGGGCTGGCTACACCTTC.

The chain couples TRBV19 to TRBJ2-3; D gene uncertain. The CDR3 totals 13 residues. The germline V gene encodes CDR1 LNHDA and CDR2 SQIVND (reference sequence). V shed 3 bases and J shed 2 bases, with 6 bases lying between them. CDR3 nucleotide sequence: TGTGCCAGTAGTATCAGGATCACAGATACGCAGTATTTT. It codes for CASSIRITDTQYF.

This clone was seen more than once but under ten times. The rearrangement links TRBV7-9 to TRBJ1-1; maybe TRBD1 (6 bases). CDR1 is SEHNR, CDR2 FQNEAQ, per germline (reference sequence). V was trimmed by 4 bases and J by 7 bases, leaving 10 bases between them. There are 12 residues in the CDR3. The CDR3, as DNA: TGTGCCAGCAGCTCGAACAGGGTTGAAGCTTTCTTT. As protein: CASSSNRVEAFF.

The rearrangement uses TRBV14 and TRBJ1-6, with D hard to call. Germline V gene sequence: CDR1 SGHDN, CDR2 FVKESK. V was cut by 1 base and J by 6 bases, with 7 bases left in between. This CDR3 comprises 14 residues. This CDR3 is CASSQAGFNSPLHF. In DNA, the CDR3 is TGTGCCAGCAGCCAAGCAGGCTTTAATTCACCCCTCCACTTT.

V and J are TRBV14 and TRBJ1-5; D is possibly TRBD1 (6 bases). The germline V and J ends were trimmed by 4 bases and 0 bases, with 7 bases remaining between them. This CDR3 contains 14 residues. CDR1 SGHDN and CDR2 FVKESK come from the germline V gene. CDR3 amino acids: CASSPRGSNQPQHF. In DNA, the CDR3 is TGTGCCAGCAGCCCCAGGGGTAGCAATCAGCCCCAGCATTTT. The variable domain in full, completed from reference TRBV14 and TRBJ1-5, reads EAGVTQFPSHSVIEKGQTVTLRCDPISGHDNLYWYRRVMGKEIKFLLHFVKESKQDESGMPNNRFLAERTGGTYSTLKVQPAELEDSGVYFCASSPRGSNQPQHFGDGTRLSIL.

The gene calls are TRBV2 and TRBJ1-4; tentative D call: TRBD1 (5 bases). Germline V lookup: CDR1 SNHLY, CDR2 FYNNEI. The ends were cut back, 3 bases at V and 1 base at J, with 9 bases in the middle. There are 15 residues in the CDR3. DNA of the CDR3: TGTGCCAGCAGTGAGGTCAGGGAAACTAATGAAAAACTGTTTTTT. As protein: CASSEVRETNEKLFF.

Only a few counts were recorded for this clone. The V gene is TRBV30, the J gene TRBJ1-3; TRBD1 might be the D (6 bases). Deletions cut 4 bases from V and 6 bases from J, with 7 bases between. CDR3 length: 11 amino acids. Germline loops: CDR1 GTSNPN, CDR2 SVGIG (reference sequence). The CDR3 DNA is TGTGCCTGGAACAGGGCAAACACCATATATTTT. It yields the protein CAWNRANTIYF.

This clone was counted many times. This CDR3 reads CASPRGGDTGELFF. Written as DNA, the CDR3 is TGTGCCAGCCCCCGGGGGGGCGATACCGGGGAGCTGTTTTTT. The V call is TRBV6-5, the J call TRBJ2-2, with TRBD2 matching over 8 bases. CDR1 is MNHEY, CDR2 SVGAGI, per germline. CDR3 length: 14 residues. V shed 8 bases, J shed 5 bases, and the junction held 7 bases outside the gene matches.

CDR3 residues: CASSLGVNQPQHF. In nucleotides, the CDR3 is TGTGCCAGCAGTTTAGGAGTAAATCAGCCCCAGCATTTT. The V gene is TRBV27, the J gene TRBJ1-5; D ambiguous. This CDR3 contains 13 residues. The V gene's germline CDR1 is MNHEY and CDR2 SMNVEV (reference sequence). The germline V and J ends were trimmed by 2 bases and 4 bases, with 6 bases remaining between them.

The CDR3 spells CASSLGFGGSEQYF. In DNA form, the CDR3 reads TGTGCCAGCAGCTTAGGTTTTGGTGGGAGCGAGCAGTACTTC. The V gene is TRBV7-9, the J gene TRBJ2-7, with D possibly TRBD2 on 5 matching bases. The CDR3 length is 14 residues. CDR1 is SEHNR, CDR2 FQNEAQ, per germline (reference sequence). Trimming removed 1 base from V and 6 bases from J, with 13 bases in between. The entire variable domain, with the rest obtained from reference TRBV7-9 and TRBJ2-7, is as follows: DTGVSQNPRHKITKRGQNVTFRCDPISEHNRLYWYRQTLGQGPEFLTYFQNEAQLEKSRLLSDRFSAERPKGSFSTLEIQRTEQGDSAMYLCASSLGFGGSEQYFGPGTRLTVT.

The V call is TRBV5-1, the J call TRBJ1-1; D unclear. This CDR3 spans 16 amino acids. V lost 0 bases, J lost 3 bases, and 15 bases lay in between. Per germline, CDR1 SGHRS and CDR2 YFSETQ. Written as DNA, the CDR3 is TGCGCCAGCAGCTTGGCCGGGATTGGGTTGGACACTGAAGCTTTCTTT. Its translation is CASSLAGIGLDTEAFF.

In nucleotides, the CDR3 is TGTGCCAGCAGTGCAGGGCCAGGGGGCTATGGCTACACCTTC. Its translation: CASSAGPGGYGYTF. The chain employs TRBV27 and TRBJ1-2, with 7 bases matching TRBD1. The V and J ends lost 5 bases and 4 bases, in that order; junction bases with no gene match: 7. Looked up from germline, CDR1 is MNHEY and CDR2 is SMNVEV (reference sequence). The CDR3 length is 14 residues.

The chain employs TRBV5-4 and TRBJ2-5, with 9 bases identical to TRBD1. With V trimmed by 3 bases and J by 7 bases, 7 bases remained unmatched. Germline V CDR1 and CDR2: SGHNT, YYREEE (reference sequence). CDR3 size: 14 residues. The CDR3 is CASSYDRGAGTQYF. In DNA, the CDR3 is TGTGCCAGCAGCTACGACAGGGGGGCCGGGACCCAGTACTTC.

J is TRBJ1-1 and V is TRBV5-8, with TRBD1 matching 12 bases. V was clipped by 4 bases and J by 3 bases; unmatched bases: 7. CDR3 length: 16 amino acids. Germline CDR1 is SGHTS and CDR2 is YDEGEE. CDR3 amino acids: CASSRGQGAGYTEAFF. CDR3 DNA sequence: TGTGCCAGCAGCCGGGGACAGGGGGCCGGTTACACTGAAGCTTTCTTT.

The V gene is TRBV29-1, the J gene TRBJ2-3; 9 nucleotides align to TRBD1. The CDR3 runs to 16 residues. The J segment lost 0 bases and the V segment lost 7 bases, leaving 11 bases of the junction unmatched. Per germline, CDR1 SQVTM and CDR2 ANQGSEA. This chain's CDR3 is CSARPGTGFSTDTQYF. The CDR3 nucleotides are TGCAGCGCGCGTCCCGGGACAGGGTTTAGCACAGATACGCAGTATTTT.

The chain employs TRBV14 and TRBJ2-5; the match to TRBD2 covers 13 bases. The germline CDR1 and CDR2 sequences are SGHDN and FVKESK. The CDR3 loop spans 16 amino acids. J gave up 2 bases and V 3 bases, and 3 bases lay outside the gene matches. The CDR3 region is CASSQGLAGLQETQYF. The CDR3 nucleotides read TGTGCCAGCAGCCAGGGACTAGCGGGGTTACAAGAGACCCAGTACTTC.

V and J are TRBV7-2 and TRBJ2-7, with TRBD1 as a possible D gene (5 bases). The germline gives CDR1 SGHTA, CDR2 FQGNSA. Trimming removed 4 bases from V and 3 bases from J, with 22 bases in between. The CDR3 runs to 17 residues. CDR3 region: CASSSPLRGRPNYEQYF. The CDR3, as DNA: TGTGCCAGCAGCTCCCCCCTAAGGGGCAGGCCAAACTACGAGCAGTACTTC.

The chain combines TRBV5-5 with TRBJ1-1; perhaps TRBD1 as D (5 bases). CDR3 size: 17 residues. Trimming took 4 bases from V and 1 from J, leaving 20 bases between them. Germline CDR1 and CDR2: SGHKS and YYEKEE (reference sequence). In nucleotides, the CDR3 is TGTGCCAGCAGCCCGACAGCCGGCCTGAGGACGAACACTGAAGCTTTCTTT. It yields the protein CASSPTAGLRTNTEAFF.

CDR3 loop: CASRGQGWRGNTIYF. Written as DNA, the CDR3 is TGTGCCAGCAGAGGGCAGGGCTGGCGTGGAAACACCATATATTTT. This rearrangement joins TRBV27 to TRBJ1-3; D may be TRBD1 (5 bases). This CDR3 is 15 amino acids long. The V and J ends lost 6 bases and 3 bases respectively, with 15 bases between them. Germline CDR1 and CDR2: MNHEY and SMNVEV (reference sequence).

The rearrangement joins TRBV11-2 to TRBJ2-3; tentatively, D is TRBD1 (5 bases). Trimming cost V 4 bases and J 2 bases, with 10 bases left between them. The CDR3 is 14 residues long. Germline assignment: CDR1 SGHAT and CDR2 FQNNGV. Here the CDR3 reads CASSSDRITDTQYF. As DNA, the CDR3 is TGTGCCAGCAGCTCCGACAGAATCACAGATACGCAGTATTTT.